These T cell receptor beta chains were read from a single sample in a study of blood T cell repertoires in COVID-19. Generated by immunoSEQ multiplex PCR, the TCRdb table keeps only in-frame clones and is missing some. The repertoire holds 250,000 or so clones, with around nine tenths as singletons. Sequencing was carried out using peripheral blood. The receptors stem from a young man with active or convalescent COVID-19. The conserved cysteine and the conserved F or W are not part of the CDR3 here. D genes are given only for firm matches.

cdr3_aa: ASSEGTGGLYGYT
d_call: TRBD1
cdr3_length: 13
j_call: TRBJ1-2
v_call: TRBV10-2

cdr3_aa: ASSPPGGSGGHTDTQY
d_call: TRBD2
cdr3_length: 16
j_call: TRBJ2-3
v_call: TRBV18

cdr3_aa: ASSSQGQGESDTQY
d_call: TRBD1
cdr3_length: 14
j_call: TRBJ2-3
v_call: TRBV11-3

cdr3_aa: ASSPRTEGGTEAF
d_call: .
cdr3_length: 13
j_call: TRBJ1-1
v_call: TRBV7-2

cdr3_aa: ASTLAAQETQY
d_call: TRBD2
cdr3_length: 11
j_call: TRBJ2-5
v_call: TRBV6-5

cdr3_aa: ASNGQGRTGELF
d_call: TRBD1
cdr3_length: 12
j_call: TRBJ2-2
v_call: TRBV25-1

cdr3_aa: ASSLPSPTAIQY
d_call: .
cdr3_length: 12
j_call: TRBJ2-4
v_call: TRBV5-4

cdr3_aa: ASSSRLAGVGLTDTQY
d_call: TRBD2
cdr3_length: 16
j_call: TRBJ2-3
v_call: TRBV28

cdr3_aa: ASSSSSSGRISSYEQY
d_call: TRBD2
cdr3_length: 16
j_call: TRBJ2-7
v_call: TRBV7-2

cdr3_aa: ASSVQAEMNTEAF
d_call: .
cdr3_length: 13
j_call: TRBJ1-1
v_call: TRBV9

cdr3_aa: ASSLGLESYNEQF
d_call: TRBD2
cdr3_length: 13
j_call: TRBJ2-1
v_call: TRBV6-5

cdr3_aa: ASRRGYGQNTEAF
d_call: .
cdr3_length: 13
j_call: TRBJ1-1
v_call: TRBV5-6

cdr3_aa: ASSQGLAGSYNEQF
d_call: TRBD2
cdr3_length: 14
j_call: TRBJ2-1
v_call: TRBV4-3

cdr3_aa: ASSIGTGSAYEQY
d_call: TRBD1
cdr3_length: 13
j_call: TRBJ2-7
v_call: TRBV28

cdr3_aa: ASSGGQGNGYT
d_call: TRBD1
cdr3_length: 11
j_call: TRBJ1-2
v_call: TRBV9

cdr3_aa: ARTGFRAGGPLGNEQF
d_call: TRBD2
cdr3_length: 16
j_call: TRBJ2-1
v_call: TRBV2

cdr3_aa: ASRGRDRGTGELF
d_call: TRBD1
cdr3_length: 13
j_call: TRBJ2-2
v_call: TRBV2

cdr3_aa: ASSFPPREQF
d_call: .
cdr3_length: 10
j_call: TRBJ2-1
v_call: TRBV7-2

cdr3_aa: ATSTRGRDEQF
d_call: TRBD1
cdr3_length: 11
j_call: TRBJ2-1
v_call: TRBV15

cdr3_aa: ASSPTTNYRDQSYEQY
d_call: .
cdr3_length: 16
j_call: TRBJ2-7
v_call: TRBV5-1

cdr3_aa: ATCGGFTEAF
d_call: .
cdr3_length: 10
j_call: TRBJ1-1
v_call: TRBV6-5

cdr3_aa: ASSPTGNYGYT
d_call: .
cdr3_length: 11
j_call: TRBJ1-2
v_call: TRBV3-1/TRBV3-2

cdr3_aa: ASRMEGLGSPLH
d_call: .
cdr3_length: 12
j_call: TRBJ1-6
v_call: TRBV25-1

cdr3_aa: ATRGKKGVQDYGYT
d_call: .
cdr3_length: 14
j_call: TRBJ1-2
v_call: TRBV24-1

cdr3_aa: ASSRDRAYEQY
d_call: TRBD1
cdr3_length: 11
j_call: TRBJ2-7
v_call: TRBV18

cdr3_aa: ASSHGTSGETQY
d_call: TRBD2
cdr3_length: 12
j_call: TRBJ2-5
v_call: TRBV7-3

cdr3_aa: ASSLYRGGFQGEAF
d_call: TRBD1
cdr3_length: 14
j_call: TRBJ1-1
v_call: TRBV27

cdr3_aa: ASRQSFGRQFRGGYT
d_call: .
cdr3_length: 15
j_call: TRBJ1-2
v_call: TRBV16

cdr3_aa: ASTRSGGSSYEQY
d_call: TRBD2
cdr3_length: 13
j_call: TRBJ2-7
v_call: TRBV5-5

cdr3_aa: ASSTGGGSNQPQH
d_call: TRBD1
cdr3_length: 13
j_call: TRBJ1-5
v_call: TRBV6-5

cdr3_aa: ASSLVAGPHGQY
d_call: TRBD2
cdr3_length: 12
j_call: TRBJ2-7
v_call: TRBV7-2

cdr3_aa: ASSHGDFSCEQY
d_call: .
cdr3_length: 12
j_call: TRBJ2-7
v_call: TRBV3-1/TRBV3-2

cdr3_aa: ASSPDPGQMSNEQF
d_call: TRBD1
cdr3_length: 14
j_call: TRBJ2-1
v_call: TRBV9

cdr3_aa: ASSDQGRGSYNEQF
d_call: .
cdr3_length: 14
j_call: TRBJ2-1
v_call: TRBV7-9

cdr3_aa: ASSAGTGGGGQETQY
d_call: TRBD1
cdr3_length: 15
j_call: TRBJ2-5
v_call: TRBV10-2

cdr3_aa: ASGAYGHNEQF
d_call: .
cdr3_length: 11
j_call: TRBJ2-1
v_call: TRBV7-2

cdr3_aa: AISGNSGGYGYT
d_call: .
cdr3_length: 12
j_call: TRBJ1-2
v_call: TRBV10-3

cdr3_aa: ASSSGQGISYGYT
d_call: TRBD1
cdr3_length: 13
j_call: TRBJ1-2
v_call: TRBV28

cdr3_aa: ASSHRDYLGNNEQF
d_call: TRBD2
cdr3_length: 14
j_call: TRBJ2-1
v_call: TRBV9

cdr3_aa: ASSRGGRTDTQY
d_call: TRBD2
cdr3_length: 12
j_call: TRBJ2-3
v_call: TRBV3-1/TRBV3-2

cdr3_aa: ASSRRAGDSSSTEAF
d_call: .
cdr3_length: 15
j_call: TRBJ1-1
v_call: TRBV23-1

cdr3_aa: ASRAGVGNTEAF
d_call: .
cdr3_length: 12
j_call: TRBJ1-1
v_call: TRBV6-5

cdr3_aa: ASTGRLRNTEAF
d_call: .
cdr3_length: 12
j_call: TRBJ1-1
v_call: TRBV2

cdr3_aa: ASSFPGVNQPQH
d_call: .
cdr3_length: 12
j_call: TRBJ1-5
v_call: TRBV5-4

cdr3_aa: ASSLTQASNEKLF
d_call: .
cdr3_length: 13
j_call: TRBJ1-4
v_call: TRBV11-1

cdr3_aa: ASSLGGPESYNSPLH
d_call: .
cdr3_length: 15
j_call: TRBJ1-6
v_call: TRBV7-6

cdr3_aa: ASSLAGLYNEQF
d_call: .
cdr3_length: 12
j_call: TRBJ2-1
v_call: TRBV5-4

cdr3_aa: ASTWTGRNTEAF
d_call: TRBD1
cdr3_length: 12
j_call: TRBJ1-1
v_call: TRBV7-9

cdr3_aa: ASSLRSSGRSSSYNEQF
d_call: TRBD2
cdr3_length: 17
j_call: TRBJ2-1
v_call: TRBV11-2

cdr3_aa: ASSTQTGRSGTEAF
d_call: TRBD1
cdr3_length: 14
j_call: TRBJ1-1
v_call: TRBV7-9

cdr3_aa: ASSPLSGQSTDTQY
d_call: .
cdr3_length: 14
j_call: TRBJ2-3
v_call: TRBV18